The T cell receptor beta chain under discussion was sequenced for a study of PD-L1 blockade in urothelial cancer. Looking at the study overall: At 3 weeks (second dose) and 6 weeks after starting treatment, blood was analyzed.

V was clipped by 8 bases and J by 6 bases, with 14 bases between them. Germline lookup yields CDR1 DFQATT and CDR2 SNEGSKA (reference sequence). This CDR3 is built from 11 residues. Regarding time point: pretreatment peripheral blood. The protocol was immunoSEQ multiplex PCR, while the TCRdb copy is restricted to in-frame clones and leaves out a portion. The sample lists about 74,000 clones; almost 90% were seen once. This specimen consisted of PBMCs, obtained around atezolizumab (anti-PD-L1) treatment. The TCR comes from a man in his 70s with urothelial cancer. The chain couples TRBV20-1 to TRBJ2-7, with a tentative D call TRBD2 (6 bases). The CDR3 DNA reads as TGCAGTCCTCTCGGGGGAGTCGAGCAGTACTTC. Translating it yields CSPLGGVEQYF.